Listed here is a single T cell receptor beta chain. The clone's antigen remains unknown. The record has no base qualities; no much larger clone is one base away. This entry comes from a study of CD8 T cells in ankylosing spondylitis (dated 2017 in TCRdb). About the study as a whole: To find TCR variants linked to disease, the study profiled T cell receptor beta repertoires in ankylosing spondylitis patients and healthy donors. The whole study cohort included 85 to 120 healthy donors and 20 to 30 ankylosing spondylitis patients. Peripheral blood was sampled, and synovial fluid was also collected from ankylosing spondylitis patients.

The germline V gene gives CDR1 as SGHDT and CDR2 as YYEEEE. From the cysteine up to the phenylalanine, the CDR3 has a length of 14 residues. Only CDR3 DNA remains: 42 bases, in frame from the first base. Trimming takes 0 bases from V and 5 bases from J, and the germline ends sit 10 bases apart. Study-wide findings and limitations: The disease-linked clones had a CD8+ phenotype and were found at relatively low frequencies in peripheral blood. A TCR beta motif made up of several highly homologous amino acid variants appeared to be characteristic of blood from ankylosing spondylitis patients. Significant enrichment of the disease-linked clones was reported in matched synovial fluid samples from ankylosing spondylitis patients. Some motif variants were previously reported in synovial fluid and blood of reactive arthritis patients, suggesting common disease-initiation mechanisms.

The sequencing machine was an Illumina HiSeq 2500. TCR beta libraries were prepared by quantitative 5'-RACE with molecular barcodes. Per the source publication's procedure: Disease-linked TCR variants were identified with a new computational method built on a probabilistic model of VDJ rearrangement. Through fastp at Q25 and MiXCR, TCRdb rebuilt clones from the public reads, retaining in-frame beta chains. CDR3 protein duplicates are merged, each entry listing the most common genes and DNA. The V and J calls shown here were made by TCRdb, not taken from the authors' results. For this sample the table gives around 300,000 distinct CDR3 sequences, of which about 14% were detected only once. Clones ranked in the top ten supply about 1.1% of the sample.

This clonotype was obtained from a male donor with ankylosing spondylitis or in good health (not recorded which). The chain is made from TRBV5-6 and TRBJ2-3; the D gene is unclear. Sequenced input: blood, either unsorted or a sorted T cell fraction (not recorded which). The nucleotide sequence is given as TGTGCCAGCAGCTTGGGCCCGGTGGAAGATACGCAGTATTTT. Its translation reads: CASSLGPVEDTQYF.